A selection of T cell receptor beta chains follows, all from one sample in a study of T cell responses to AZD1222 COVID-19 vaccine. The assay was immunoSEQ multiplex PCR, and TCRdb's table has in-frame clones only and misses some. This sample has some 99,000 clones; approximately 88% occur once, and the top ten carry about 13%. The source material was peripheral blood, sampled on day 0 of MenACWY control vaccination. The source of these receptors is an adult in good health. CDR3s include the opening cysteine and the closing phenylalanine or tryptophan. A D gene is named only where the DNA matches it firmly. Clone size appears in some rows only: once, few, many, or a class for an expanded clone.

j_gene: TRBJ1-5; d_gene: .; v_gene: TRBV29-1; abundance: .; CDR3aa: CSVALQGDHQPQHF; CDR3nt: TGCAGCGTCGCACTTCAGGGCGATCATCAGCCCCAGCATTTT
j_gene: TRBJ2-2; d_gene: .; v_gene: TRBV30; abundance: few; CDR3aa: CAWSGPGDTGELFF; CDR3nt: TGTGCCTGGAGTGGCCCAGGGGACACCGGGGAGCTGTTTTTT
j_gene: TRBJ1-5; d_gene: .; v_gene: TRBV5-1; abundance: .; CDR3aa: CASSLDGGRNQPQHF; CDR3nt: TGCGCCAGCAGCTTGGACGGAGGAAGAAATCAGCCCCAGCATTTT
j_gene: TRBJ1-1; d_gene: .; v_gene: TRBV19; abundance: .; CDR3aa: CASKVGRAALMNTEAFF; CDR3nt: TGTGCCAGTAAGGTCGGGAGGGCAGCACTTATGAACACTGAAGCTTTCTTT
j_gene: TRBJ2-5; d_gene: .; v_gene: TRBV24-1; abundance: .; CDR3aa: CATLWRGTTCRDEAQYF; CDR3nt: TGTGCCACCCTCTGGCGGGGCACTACATGTCGAGACGAGGCCCAGTACTTC
j_gene: TRBJ1-5; d_gene: .; v_gene: TRBV11-2; abundance: few; CDR3aa: CASSLDMGDQPQHF; CDR3nt: TGTGCCAGCAGCTTAGATATGGGAGATCAGCCCCAGCATTTT
j_gene: TRBJ2-5; d_gene: .; v_gene: TRBV28; abundance: .; CDR3aa: CASSSLSPGPYQETQYF; CDR3nt: TGTGCCAGCAGTTCGCTTTCTCCAGGGCCGTACCAAGAGACCCAGTACTTC
j_gene: TRBJ2-2; d_gene: TRBD1; v_gene: TRBV5-4; abundance: .; CDR3aa: CASSSGQGAGELFF; CDR3nt: TGTGCCAGCAGCTCGGGACAGGGGGCTGGGGAGCTGTTTTTT
j_gene: TRBJ1-1; d_gene: .; v_gene: TRBV19; abundance: .; CDR3aa: CASQAGASGEAFF; CDR3nt: TGTGCCAGCCAAGCCGGGGCCTCAGGAGAAGCTTTCTTT
j_gene: TRBJ1-5; d_gene: .; v_gene: TRBV21-1; abundance: .; CDR3aa: CASSKGRTGSGQPQHF; CDR3nt: TGTGCCAGCAGCAAAGGACGCACAGGGTCTGGACAGCCCCAGCATTTT
j_gene: TRBJ1-1; d_gene: .; v_gene: TRBV9; abundance: .; CDR3aa: CASSHGDTEAFF; CDR3nt: TGTGCCAGCAGCCACGGAGACACTGAAGCTTTCTTT
j_gene: TRBJ1-1; d_gene: TRBD1; v_gene: TRBV7-2; abundance: .; CDR3aa: CASSLNRGQAFF; CDR3nt: TGTGCCAGCAGCTTAAACAGGGGGCAAGCTTTCTTT
j_gene: TRBJ1-3; d_gene: .; v_gene: TRBV6-2/TRBV6-3; abundance: .; CDR3aa: CASSYDRRAGNTIYF; CDR3nt: TGTGCCAGCAGTTACGACAGGCGGGCTGGAAACACCATATATTTT
j_gene: TRBJ2-1; d_gene: TRBD1; v_gene: TRBV10-3; abundance: .; CDR3aa: CAISRGTGGAGNSYNEQFF; CDR3nt: TGTGCCATCAGCAGAGGGACAGGGGGCGCGGGTAATTCCTACAATGAGCAGTTCTTC
j_gene: TRBJ1-1; d_gene: TRBD1; v_gene: TRBV10-2; abundance: .; CDR3aa: CASTSGGGFSEAFF; CDR3nt: TGCGCCAGCACCTCGGGAGGGGGCTTTTCTGAAGCTTTCTTT
j_gene: TRBJ2-2; d_gene: .; v_gene: TRBV7-9; abundance: .; CDR3aa: CASSLVGRGMTRTGELFF; CDR3nt: TGTGCCAGCAGCTTAGTGGGGCGCGGCATGACTCGTACCGGGGAGCTGTTTTTT
j_gene: TRBJ1-2; d_gene: .; v_gene: TRBV15; abundance: .; CDR3aa: CATSRDMAAYGYTF; CDR3nt: TGTGCCACCAGCAGAGATATGGCGGCATATGGCTACACCTTC
j_gene: TRBJ2-2; d_gene: .; v_gene: TRBV6-5; abundance: once; CDR3aa: CASQGLYTGELFF; CDR3nt: TGTGCCAGTCAGGGTTTGTACACCGGGGAGCTGTTTTTT
j_gene: TRBJ2-3; d_gene: .; v_gene: TRBV11-2; abundance: .; CDR3aa: CASSLAPSTDTQYF; CDR3nt: TGTGCCAGCAGCCTGGCCCCCAGCACAGATACGCAGTATTTT
j_gene: TRBJ2-3; d_gene: TRBD2; v_gene: TRBV19; abundance: .; CDR3aa: CASGRGTSTDTQYF; CDR3nt: TGTGCCAGCGGGAGGGGGACTAGCACAGATACGCAGTATTTT
j_gene: TRBJ1-3; d_gene: .; v_gene: TRBV7-6; abundance: .; CDR3aa: CASSPRDNSGNTIYF; CDR3nt: TGTGCCAGCAGCCCCCGGGACAACTCTGGAAACACCATATATTTT
j_gene: TRBJ2-7; d_gene: TRBD2; v_gene: TRBV5-5; abundance: .; CDR3aa: CASSVGLAHWESSYEQYF; CDR3nt: TGTGCCAGCAGCGTGGGACTAGCGCATTGGGAAAGCTCCTACGAGCAGTACTTC
j_gene: TRBJ2-2; d_gene: .; v_gene: TRBV4-3; abundance: .; CDR3aa: CASSQQGRGWTGELFF; CDR3nt: TGCGCCAGCAGCCAGCAGGGACGGGGTTGGACCGGGGAGCTGTTTTTT
j_gene: TRBJ2-7; d_gene: .; v_gene: TRBV27; abundance: .; CDR3aa: CASSWGQKQYF; CDR3nt: TGTGCCAGCAGTTGGGGGCAAAAGCAGTACTTC
j_gene: TRBJ2-7; d_gene: TRBD2; v_gene: TRBV5-1; abundance: once; CDR3aa: CASSWGGYEQYF; CDR3nt: TGCGCCAGCAGCTGGGGGGGCTACGAGCAGTACTTC
j_gene: TRBJ2-1; d_gene: TRBD1; v_gene: TRBV6-5; abundance: .; CDR3aa: CATNRQGGNEQFF; CDR3nt: TGTGCCACCAACCGACAGGGTGGGAATGAGCAGTTCTTC
j_gene: TRBJ2-1; d_gene: .; v_gene: TRBV6-5; abundance: .; CDR3aa: CASAWGGPINEQFF; CDR3nt: TGTGCCAGCGCGTGGGGGGGGCCCATCAATGAGCAGTTCTTC
j_gene: TRBJ2-1; d_gene: TRBD2; v_gene: TRBV6-4; abundance: .; CDR3aa: CASSEIAGDYNEQFF; CDR3nt: TGTGCCAGCAGTGAAATAGCGGGAGACTACAATGAGCAGTTCTTC
j_gene: TRBJ1-1; d_gene: TRBD1; v_gene: TRBV7-8; abundance: .; CDR3aa: CASSHFGGTVAEAFF; CDR3nt: TGTGCCAGCAGCCATTTTGGGGGGACAGTCGCTGAAGCTTTCTTT
j_gene: TRBJ1-4; d_gene: .; v_gene: TRBV24-1; abundance: .; CDR3aa: CATSDFQGRGGEKLFF; CDR3nt: TGTGCCACCAGTGATTTCCAGGGCAGGGGCGGTGAAAAACTGTTTTTT
j_gene: TRBJ2-4; d_gene: .; v_gene: TRBV7-2; abundance: .; CDR3aa: CASSLQTGLAKNIQYF; CDR3nt: TGTGCCAGCAGCCTACAGACAGGACTAGCCAAAAACATTCAGTACTTC
j_gene: TRBJ2-7; d_gene: .; v_gene: TRBV6-5; abundance: .; CDR3aa: CASTGFVGDPYEQYF; CDR3nt: TGTGCCAGCACCGGGTTCGTGGGTGACCCCTACGAGCAGTACTTC
j_gene: TRBJ1-2; d_gene: .; v_gene: TRBV19; abundance: .; CDR3aa: CASNLRGAYYGYTF; CDR3nt: TGTGCCAGTAACCTTCGGGGGGCCTACTATGGCTACACCTTC
j_gene: TRBJ2-7; d_gene: .; v_gene: TRBV3-1/TRBV3-2; abundance: few; CDR3aa: CASSVTDAASYEQYF; CDR3nt: TGTGCCAGCAGCGTAACTGACGCGGCCTCCTACGAGCAGTACTTC
j_gene: TRBJ2-7; d_gene: TRBD2; v_gene: TRBV19; abundance: .; CDR3aa: CASSSVSSGRTLYEQYF; CDR3nt: TGTGCCAGTAGTTCCGTCTCTAGCGGGAGGACTCTGTACGAGCAGTACTTC
j_gene: TRBJ2-1; d_gene: TRBD2; v_gene: TRBV4-3; abundance: few; CDR3aa: CASSPAGGPRNEQFF; CDR3nt: TGCGCCAGCAGCCCGGCGGGGGGCCCAAGGAATGAGCAGTTCTTC
j_gene: TRBJ2-5; d_gene: .; v_gene: TRBV15; abundance: .; CDR3aa: CATSRDGSAGQETQYF; CDR3nt: TGTGCCACCAGCAGAGATGGAAGCGCGGGCCAAGAGACCCAGTACTTC
j_gene: TRBJ2-1; d_gene: .; v_gene: TRBV7-3; abundance: .; CDR3aa: CASSLQGSEQFF; CDR3nt: TGTGCCAGCAGCTTACAAGGGAGCGAGCAGTTCTTC
j_gene: TRBJ2-5; d_gene: .; v_gene: TRBV21-1; abundance: .; CDR3aa: CASSQDRGRGWETQYF; CDR3nt: TGTGCCAGCAGCCAGGACAGGGGAAGAGGGTGGGAGACCCAGTACTTC
j_gene: TRBJ2-1; d_gene: TRBD2; v_gene: TRBV28; abundance: .; CDR3aa: CASSSISGRAHEQFF; CDR3nt: TGTGCCAGCAGTTCCATTAGCGGGAGGGCCCATGAGCAGTTCTTC
j_gene: TRBJ2-7; d_gene: .; v_gene: TRBV10-3; abundance: once; CDR3aa: CAISELSYEQYF; CDR3nt: TGTGCCATCAGTGAGTTAAGCTACGAGCAGTACTTC
j_gene: TRBJ2-7; d_gene: .; v_gene: TRBV3-1/TRBV3-2; abundance: .; CDR3aa: CASSSGFYEQYF; CDR3nt: TGTGCCAGCAGCTCAGGGTTCTACGAGCAGTACTTC
j_gene: TRBJ1-5; d_gene: .; v_gene: TRBV30; abundance: .; CDR3aa: CAWSSGTAKRQPQHF; CDR3nt: TGTGCCTGGTCCTCCGGGACGGCAAAGCGTCAGCCCCAGCATTTT
j_gene: TRBJ1-1; d_gene: .; v_gene: TRBV9; abundance: .; CDR3aa: CASSVDGAGDEAFF; CDR3nt: TGTGCCAGCAGCGTAGACGGGGCCGGGGATGAAGCTTTCTTT
j_gene: TRBJ1-4; d_gene: TRBD1; v_gene: TRBV5-6; abundance: .; CDR3aa: CASSLGQGITANEKLFF; CDR3nt: TGTGCCAGCAGCTTGGGACAGGGGATTACTGCTAATGAAAAACTGTTTTTT
j_gene: TRBJ2-1; d_gene: .; v_gene: TRBV11-2; abundance: once; CDR3aa: CASSLSGGWGGLRDEQFF; CDR3nt: TGTGCCAGCAGCTTATCCGGTGGATGGGGGGGCCTTAGGGATGAGCAGTTCTTC
j_gene: TRBJ1-1; d_gene: .; v_gene: TRBV28; abundance: .; CDR3aa: CASSFGGRGAEAFF; CDR3nt: TGTGCCAGCAGTTTTGGGGGGAGAGGGGCTGAAGCTTTCTTT
j_gene: TRBJ1-2; d_gene: .; v_gene: TRBV30; abundance: once; CDR3aa: CAWSVSSPYGYTF; CDR3nt: TGTGCCTGGAGTGTCTCCTCCCCCTATGGCTACACCTTC
j_gene: TRBJ1-2; d_gene: .; v_gene: TRBV28; abundance: .; CDR3aa: CASSSPPMTELYGYTF; CDR3nt: TGTGCCAGCAGTTCCCCTCCTATGACAGAGCTCTATGGCTACACCTTC
j_gene: TRBJ1-1; d_gene: TRBD1; v_gene: TRBV12-5; abundance: .; CDR3aa: CASGLVLFGQGAGHTEAFF; CDR3nt: TGTGCTAGTGGTTTGGTACTCTTCGGGCAGGGGGCAGGGCACACTGAAGCTTTCTTT
j_gene: TRBJ1-2; d_gene: .; v_gene: TRBV24-1; abundance: .; CDR3aa: CATSGPRGQGGYTF; CDR3nt: TGTGCCACCAGTGGCCCCCGGGGCCAGGGTGGCTACACCTTC
j_gene: TRBJ1-2; d_gene: .; v_gene: TRBV6-5; abundance: .; CDR3aa: CASSYSRRGANGYTF; CDR3nt: TGTGCCAGCAGTTACTCGAGGCGGGGGGCTAATGGCTACACCTTC
j_gene: TRBJ2-5; d_gene: .; v_gene: TRBV6-5; abundance: .; CDR3aa: CASSFSGAQYF; CDR3nt: TGTGCCAGCAGTTTCTCGGGGGCCCAGTACTTC
j_gene: TRBJ2-1; d_gene: TRBD2; v_gene: TRBV4-1; abundance: .; CDR3aa: CASSQERRGTSGGNEQFF; CDR3nt: TGCGCCAGCAGCCAAGAACGGCGAGGGACTAGCGGGGGAAATGAGCAGTTCTTC
j_gene: TRBJ2-6; d_gene: .; v_gene: TRBV7-2; abundance: once; CDR3aa: CASSLEVAGANVLTF; CDR3nt: TGTGCCAGCAGCTTAGAGGTGGCTGGGGCCAACGTCCTGACTTTC